This TCR beta chain was identified in a study of graft-versus-host responses after intestinal transplantation. V was pared by 3 bases and J by 4 bases, with 2 bases between. The CDR3 covers 11 residues. Germline V CDR1 and CDR2: LGHNT, FRNRAP. TCRdb's table, derived via immunoSEQ multiplex PCR, lists solely in-frame clones and lacks some. The sample has 20,000 to 25,000 clones; around 82% are singletons. This clone has more than one count but fewer than ten. Its target is unknown. Study-level results: Across patients carrying graft-donor T cell macrochimerism, allografts held high graft-versus-host to host-versus-graft clonal ratios.

The material sequenced was unstimulated CD8+ T cells sorted from spleen or lymph node cells, taken before transplant. The chain recombines TRBV12-5 with TRBJ2-3, with D uncertain. This clonotype originated in a human donor who was the organ donor for an intestinal transplant. CDR3 in amino acids: CASGFSDTQYF. The CDR3 nucleotides are TGTGCTAGTGGTTTTTCAGATACGCAGTATTTT.